The 25 T cell receptor beta chains in this list originate from one sample, sequenced in a study of blood T cell repertoires in COVID-19. Profiled with immunoSEQ multiplex PCR; TCRdb holds only in-frame clones, not every one. This table has tens of thousands of clones, around 80% appearing once. The sequencing sample was made of peripheral blood. These receptor sequences come from a woman of 80 years or more with acute or convalescent COVID-19.

This clone has a single count. The chain joins TRBV4-3 to TRBJ2-1; no clear D. Germline CDR1 LGHNA, CDR2 YSLEER. The CDR3 sequence is 16 residues long. V was clipped by 0 bases and J by 7 bases, with 16 bases between them. CDR3 loop: CASSQESGFRSNEQFF. The CDR3 DNA reads as TGCGCCAGCAGCCAAGAATCCGGGTTTAGATCGAATGAGCAGTTCTTC.

V is TRBV3-1 (or the pseudogene TRBV3-2) and J is TRBJ1-1; maybe TRBD1 (6 bases). CDR1 LGHDT and CDR2 YNNKEL come from the germline V gene (reference sequence). Trimming removed 4 bases from V and 1 base from J, with 16 bases in between. The CDR3 contains 16 residues. The CDR3 nucleotides are TGTGCCAGCAGCCTCAGGGCACAGGGCAAGAACACTGAAGCTTTCTTT. Its translation: CASSLRAQGKNTEAFF.

The J gene is TRBJ2-7, the V gene TRBV9, with D maybe TRBD1 (5 bases). CDR3 length: 12 residues. The V gene lost 1 base and the J gene lost 5 bases, with 7 bases spanning the gap. Germline-derived CDR1 and CDR2 are SGDLS and YYNGEE. The CDR3, as DNA: TGTGCCAGCAGCGTAACAGGTAACGAGCAGTACTTC. It specifies CASSVTGNEQYF.

CDR3 sequence reads: CASSLFRGDQETQYF. In nucleotides, the CDR3 is TGTGCCAGCAGCTTGTTCAGGGGGGACCAAGAGACCCAGTACTTC. The J gene is TRBJ2-5, the V gene TRBV5-6, with a weak D call TRBD1 (7 bases). Germline CDR1 and CDR2: SGHDT and YYEEEE. The ends were cut back, 1 base at V and 0 bases at J, with 10 bases in the middle. The CDR3 sequence is 15 residues long.

This clone was recorded once. The V call is TRBV3-1 (or the pseudogene TRBV3-2), the J call TRBJ2-5, with TRBD2 matching over 8 bases. Germline V gene sequence: CDR1 LGHDT, CDR2 YNNKEL (reference sequence). Trimming cost V 5 bases and J 7 bases; bases outside gene matches: 6. The CDR3 is 13 residues long. This chain's CDR3 is CASSGRGGGTQYF. CDR3 DNA: TGTGCCAGCAGCGGTCGGGGGGGAGGGACCCAGTACTTC.

The chain employs TRBV5-8 and TRBJ2-1; TRBD1 matches 8 bases. Germline V gene sequence: CDR1 SGHTS, CDR2 YDEGEE. This CDR3 is built from 18 residues. The J segment lost 0 bases and the V segment lost 2 bases, leaving 10 bases of the junction unmatched. The CDR3, as DNA: TGTGCCAGCAGCTTTGGGCAGGGGGCTAGGAGCTCCTACAATGAGCAGTTCTTC. Protein product: CASSFGQGARSSYNEQFF.

The chain joins TRBV7-2 to TRBJ2-5; TRBD2 is a possible D gene (5 bases). The CDR3 runs to 15 residues. Trimming shortened V by 3 bases and J by 4 bases, and 15 bases separated the two germline ends. Germline-derived CDR1 and CDR2 are SGHTA and FQGNSA. The CDR3 sequence: CASSFRSSRGETQYF. The CDR3 DNA reads TGTGCCAGCAGCTTTCGGTCATCACGGGGAGAGACCCAGTACTTC.

CDR3 DNA: TGTGCCAGCAGGGGGACAGGGCCAGATACGCAGTATTTT. Translating gives CASRGTGPDTQYF. The chain uses TRBV12-3 or TRBV12-4 and TRBJ2-3; TRBD1 aligns across 9 bases. Trimming took 6 bases from V and 4 from J; bases not matched to a gene: 2. The CDR3 is 13 residues long.

The chain employs TRBV5-8 and TRBJ1-6; D unresolved. The CDR3 is 10 amino acids. With 4 bases removed from V and 12 bases from J, the gap between germline ends came to 5 bases. Germline V gene data show CDR1 as SGHTS and CDR2 as YDEGEE. For the CDR3, the DNA is TGTGCCAGCAGCCTAAAACCCCTCCACTTT. Its translation: CASSLKPLHF.

V usage is TRBV19 and J usage is TRBJ1-5; TRBD1 matches 7 bases. Germline CDR1 LNHDA, CDR2 SQIVND (reference sequence). V lost 6 bases, J lost 2 bases, and 10 bases stayed unmatched. The CDR3 is made up of 16 amino acids. This CDR3 reads CASSREGGWGNQPQHF. CDR3 bases: TGTGCCAGTAGCCGCGAAGGGGGCTGGGGCAATCAGCCCCAGCATTTT.

The chain couples TRBV4-3 to TRBJ2-5; TRBD1 aligns across 9 bases. CDR1 is LGHNA, CDR2 YSLEER, per germline. V dropped 0 bases and J dropped 0; count of bases not matched to a gene: 11. This CDR3 contains 19 residues. The CDR3 sequence is CASSQDRGTGGGNQETQYF. The CDR3 bases are TGCGCCAGCAGCCAAGATCGGGGTACAGGGGGCGGAAACCAAGAGACCCAGTACTTC.

This clone was counted once. V gene TRBV29-1 combines with J gene TRBJ2-4; 10 positions match TRBD1. Germline V gives CDR1 SQVTM, CDR2 ANQGSEA. This CDR3 has 14 amino acids. Losses at the gene ends were 7 bases for V and 10 bases for J; bases not matched to a gene: 13. The CDR3 coding sequence is TGCAGCGCGAGAGGGGACAGGGGCTCGAAAATTCAGTACTTC. It codes for CSARGDRGSKIQYF.

The V and J genes are TRBV2 and TRBJ1-1; 7 bases are shared with TRBD1. V shed 7 bases and J 2 bases; nucleotides not matched to a gene: 7. Looked up from germline, CDR1 is SNHLY and CDR2 is FYNNEI. The CDR3 is 14 residues long. For the CDR3, the DNA is TGTGCCAGCAACACCGGGACAGCCAACACTGAAGCTTTCTTT. Translation gives CASNTGTANTEAFF.

The table lists this clone with a few counts. This chain uses TRBV24-1 with TRBJ2-3; D unresolved. Germline assignment: CDR1 KGHDR and CDR2 SFDVKD. The CDR3 spans 15 residues. V was trimmed by 4 bases and J by 0 bases, leaving 10 bases between them. The CDR3 region is CATSETWRSTDTQYF. The CDR3 nucleotides are TGTGCCACCAGTGAGACCTGGCGGAGCACAGATACGCAGTATTTT.

CDR3 protein: CASSPPGTSGDNEQFF. The CDR3 DNA follows: TGTGCCAGCTCACCACCCGGGACTAGCGGGGACAATGAGCAGTTCTTC. The chain links TRBV18 to TRBJ2-1; 13 positions agree with TRBD2. This CDR3 spans 16 amino acids. The germline gives CDR1 KGHSH, CDR2 LQKENI. Unmatched junction bases numbered 1, after V lost 0 bases and J lost 5 bases.

The chain recombines TRBV11-3 with TRBJ1-6; D unclear. This CDR3 is built from 15 residues. Trimming took 0 bases from V and 0 from J, leaving 3 bases between them. Germline V gene sequence: CDR1 SGHNT, CDR2 YENEEA. CDR3 DNA sequence: TGTGCCAGCAGCTTAGACAGCTCCTATAATTCACCCCTCCACTTT. This translates into CASSLDSSYNSPLHF. The variable domain in full, completed from reference TRBV11-3 and TRBJ1-6, reads EAGVVQSPRYKIIEKKQPVAFWCNPISGHNTLYWYLQNLGQGPELLIRYENEEAVDDSQLPKDRFSAERLKGVDSTLKIQPAELGDSAVYLCASSLDSSYNSPLHFGNGTRLTVT.

In this sample, this clone turned up a few times. The chain employs TRBV7-2 and TRBJ1-2; 10 nucleotides match TRBD1. This CDR3 has 15 residues. Germline V gene lookup returns CDR1 SGHTA and CDR2 FQGNSA. J was trimmed by 6 bases and V by 1 base; bases with no gene match: 5. CDR3: CASSLVGTGAHGYTF. The CDR3 DNA reads TGTGCCAGCAGCTTAGTGGGGACAGGGGCGCATGGCTACACCTTC.

The rearrangement links TRBV6-6 to TRBJ2-7, with 8 bases aligning to TRBD2. Trimming cost V 6 bases and J 1 base; bases outside gene matches: 8. Germline lookup yields CDR1 MNHNY and CDR2 SVGAGI (reference sequence). CDR3 size: 15 residues. The CDR3 sequence: CASSLGTRVSYEQYF. The CDR3 DNA follows: TGTGCCAGCAGCCTCGGGACTAGAGTTTCCTACGAGCAGTACTTC.

The chain is built from TRBV6-6 and TRBJ1-1; 7 positions match TRBD1. CDR3 length: 13 residues. Germline-derived CDR1 and CDR2 are MNHNY and SVGAGI (reference sequence). J gave up 6 bases and V 2 bases, and 3 bases lay outside the gene matches. Here the CDR3 DNA reads TGTGCCAGCAGTTACCCAGGACAGGCTGAAGCTTTCTTT. Amino acids: CASSYPGQAEAFF.

This clone was detected once. The V and J genes are TRBV3-1 (or the pseudogene TRBV3-2) and TRBJ1-4; TRBD1 agrees at 7 bases. The J segment lost 0 bases and the V segment lost 1 base, leaving 2 bases of the junction unmatched. The CDR3 sequence is 16 residues long. Looked up from germline, CDR1 is LGHDT and CDR2 is YNNKEL (reference sequence). The CDR3 sequence: CASSQAGQTTNEKLFF. CDR3 nucleotide sequence: TGTGCCAGCAGCCAAGCGGGACAGACAACTAATGAAAAACTGTTTTTT.

CDR3 coding DNA: TGTGCCAGCAGCTTTGGGTCACAGGGGGCATACGAAAAACTGTTTTTT. Its protein is CASSFGSQGAYEKLFF. The rearrangement uses TRBV5-6 and TRBJ1-4; the match to TRBD1 covers 9 bases. The CDR3 runs 16 residues. V trimming: 2 bases; J trimming: 8 bases; junction bases outside the gene matches: 10. The germline gives CDR1 SGHDT, CDR2 YYEEEE.

The rearrangement joins TRBV10-3 to TRBJ2-7, with 8 nucleotides matching TRBD2. The germline V gene has CDR1 ENHRY and CDR2 SYGVKD. The CDR3 is 15 amino acids. The J segment lost 2 bases and the V segment lost 7 bases, leaving 10 bases of the junction unmatched. This CDR3 is CAIMPTGGTTYEQYF. CDR3 coding DNA: TGTGCCATCATGCCCACGGGGGGGACAACCTACGAGCAGTACTTC.

The count of this clone is one. The chain couples TRBV18 to TRBJ2-5, with TRBD1 matching 10 bases. Germline V gene lookup returns CDR1 KGHSH and CDR2 LQKENI. This CDR3 is 15 amino acids long. With 3 bases clipped from V and 5 bases from J, the junction kept 6 bases outside the gene matches. Written as DNA, the CDR3 is TGTGCCAGCTCACCGGGACAGGGGCGGGTCGAGACCCAGTACTTC. Encoded protein: CASSPGQGRVETQYF.

The chain links TRBV19 to TRBJ2-3, with 10 bases fitting TRBD1. V lost 4 bases and J lost 2; bases outside the gene matches: 6. The germline V gene encodes CDR1 LNHDA and CDR2 SQIVND (reference sequence). This CDR3 region has 16 residues. The CDR3 loop is CASSTRQGAFTDTQYF. CDR3 bases: TGTGCCAGTAGTACCCGACAGGGGGCTTTCACAGATACGCAGTATTTT. The full variable domain, rest sourced from reference TRBV19 and TRBJ2-3, is DGGITQSPKYLFRKEGQNVTLSCEQNLNHDAMYWYRQDPGQGLRLIYYSQIVNDFQKGDIAEGYSVSREKKESFPLTVTSAQKNPTAFYLCASSTRQGAFTDTQYFGPGTRLTVL.

CDR3 DNA: TGTGCCATCTCGACAGGGGCAGGCTACACCTTC. Translating it yields CAISTGAGYTF. The rearrangement joins TRBV10-3 to TRBJ1-2, with 8 bases aligning to TRBD1. V shed 8 bases, J shed 8 bases, and the junction held 4 bases outside the gene matches. The CDR3 sequence is 11 residues long. Germline values: CDR1 ENHRY, CDR2 SYGVKD.